Below, 26 T cell receptor beta chains from the same sample are listed, as sequenced in a study of blood T cell repertoires in COVID-19. The table came from immunoSEQ multiplex PCR; TCRdb's copy has only in-frame clones and leaves some out. Among nearly 250,000 clones listed, approximately 86% were seen once. The sample was peripheral blood. The receptors stem from an older woman who had recovered from COVID-19.

The V call is TRBV10-1, the J call TRBJ1-1; 8 bases are a match to TRBD1. This CDR3 is built from 15 residues. CDR1 WNHNN and CDR2 SYGVQD come from the germline V gene (reference sequence). V trimming: 9 bases; J trimming: 8 bases; junction bases outside the gene matches: 17. In DNA form, the CDR3 reads TGCGCCAGGGGGGGACGGACAGGGCACGCAACGGAAGCTTTCTTT. Protein product: CARGGRTGHATEAFF.

This clone was found once. This chain uses TRBV7-9 with TRBJ2-7, with 8 positions matching TRBD1. CDR1 is SEHNR, CDR2 FQNEAQ, per germline (reference sequence). Trimming took 5 bases from V and 3 from J; bases not matched to a gene: 6. The CDR3 loop spans 14 amino acids. The CDR3 sequence is CASSPPTGVYEQYF. The CDR3 nucleotides read TGTGCCAGCAGCCCACCGACAGGGGTCTACGAGCAGTACTTC.

This chain joins TRBV2 and TRBJ2-1, with D possibly matching TRBD1 (6 bases). Deletions cut 11 bases from V and 6 bases from J, with 20 bases between. The CDR3 is 14 residues long. Germline-derived CDR1 and CDR2 are SNHLY and FYNNEI. The DNA of the CDR3 is TGTGCCTGCCTCCGGGACCCACAGGGCAATGAGCAGTTCTTC. It encodes CACLRDPQGNEQFF.

The chain carries TRBV5-6 and TRBJ2-3; 9 nucleotides line up with TRBD2. The CDR3 loop spans 16 amino acids. Per germline, CDR1 SGHDT and CDR2 YYEEEE. Trimming removed 3 bases from V and 2 bases from J; junction bases left unmatched: 7. CDR3 sequence reads: CASSSNPGLATDTQYF. CDR3 in DNA: TGTGCCAGCAGCTCCAATCCGGGACTAGCCACAGATACGCAGTATTTT.

A single count supports this clone. The chain has TRBV19 and TRBJ2-7; 8 bases line up with TRBD1. The germline CDR1 and CDR2 sequences are LNHDA and SQIVND (reference sequence). This CDR3 spans 14 amino acids. V shed 5 bases and J 4 bases; nucleotides not matched to a gene: 7. The CDR3 DNA is TGTGCCAGTAGTTCTCAAGGACAGGGTTACGAGCAGTACTTC. It codes for CASSSQGQGYEQYF.

A single count supports this clone. The rearrangement links TRBV21-1 to TRBJ1-1; the DNA was not used to check the table's D call, TRBD1. TRBV21-1 represents a pseudogene. The CDR3 extends over 15 amino acids. Written as DNA, the CDR3 is TGTGCCAGCCCAAGAACGACAGGGAGGAACACTGAAGCTTTCTTT. This gives the protein CASPRTTGRNTEAFF.

This clone was recorded once. The rearrangement links TRBV5-1 to TRBJ1-4; 8 nucleotides align to TRBD1. Germline V CDR1 and CDR2: SGHRS, YFSETQ. Trimming at V came to 2 bases and at J to 7 bases, leaving 7 bases not matched to a gene. There are 15 residues in the CDR3. The CDR3: CASSFGTGGSEKLFF. In nucleotides, the CDR3 is TGCGCCAGCAGCTTTGGGACAGGAGGGAGTGAAAAACTGTTTTTT.

This chain uses TRBV7-2 with TRBJ2-6; the D gene is possibly TRBD1 (5 bases). The CDR3 has 16 residues. V was clipped by 2 bases and J by 0 bases, with 8 bases between them. Germline V CDR1 and CDR2: SGHTA, FQGNSA. CDR3 DNA: TGTGCCAGCAGCTTACTGGGGCCCTCTGGGGCCAACGTCCTGACTTTC. Protein sequence: CASSLLGPSGANVLTF.

This clone was seen only a few times. The J gene is TRBJ1-6, the V gene TRBV7-6, with unresolved D. The V gene's germline CDR1 is SGHVS and CDR2 FNYEAQ. The CDR3 consists of 19 residues. V was clipped by 2 bases and J by 3 bases, with 20 bases between them. The CDR3 nucleotides are TGTGCCAGCAGCTTACTACCGGGAATGGGCTTAAGCTATAATTCACCCCTCCACTTT. Its protein product is CASSLLPGMGLSYNSPLHF.

The chain recombines TRBV14 with TRBJ2-5; a possible D gene is TRBD2 (5 bases). Trimming left V 1 base short and J 0 bases short, with 18 bases between. There are 18 residues in the CDR3. From germline, CDR1 is SGHDN and CDR2 FVKESK. The CDR3 loop is CASSQVGRFSGYQETQYF. The CDR3 DNA is TGTGCCAGCAGCCAAGTGGGTCGCTTTTCGGGGTACCAAGAGACCCAGTACTTC.

The chain links TRBV10-3 to TRBJ2-7, with 8 bases fitting TRBD1. J was trimmed by 3 bases and V by 4 bases; bases with no gene match: 5. Germline lookup yields CDR1 ENHRY and CDR2 SYGVKD. The CDR3 covers 14 residues. The CDR3 region has the DNA TGTGCCATCAGTGCTGCGGGACAGGTCTACGAGCAGTACTTC. Amino acids: CAISAAGQVYEQYF.

This clone is a singleton in its sample. The chain is built from TRBV7-2 and TRBJ2-3, with D perhaps matching TRBD2 (5 bases). The V gene's germline CDR1 is SGHTA and CDR2 FQGNSA. There are 14 residues in the CDR3. The V end was cut by 5 bases, the J end by 6 bases, with 15 bases between. CDR3 in DNA: TGTGCCAGCAGCCCGGGGTCCAACGAGGATACGCAGTATTTT. This sequence encodes CASSPGSNEDTQYF.

The gene calls are TRBV28 and TRBJ1-4, with D maybe TRBD1 (6 bases). The CDR3 totals 13 residues. V shed 6 bases and J shed 6 bases, with 11 bases lying between them. CDR1 is MDHEN, CDR2 SYDVKM, per germline. The CDR3 sequence: CASSRTAHEKLFF. The DNA for the CDR3 is TGTGCCAGCAGCAGGACAGCCCATGAAAAACTGTTTTTT.

The chain carries TRBV21-1 and TRBJ2-3; the table's D gene call, TRBD2, was not cross checked with the DNA. TRBV21-1 is annotated as a pseudogene. This CDR3 comprises 14 residues. CDR3 protein: CASKAGGFTDTQYF. The CDR3 coding sequence is TGTGCCAGCAAAGCGGGGGGGTTCACAGATACGCAGTATTTT.

The chain uses TRBV5-4 and TRBJ2-5, with 8 bases identical to TRBD1. The V and J ends lost 7 bases and 3 bases, in that order; junction bases with no gene match: 8. From germline, CDR1 is SGHNT and CDR2 YYREEE (reference sequence). This CDR3 comprises 14 residues. The CDR3 sequence: CASHGGQGEETQYF. The CDR3 DNA follows: TGTGCCAGCCACGGAGGACAGGGAGAAGAGACCCAGTACTTC.

V usage is TRBV6-2 or TRBV6-3 and J usage is TRBJ2-2; D uncertain. With 5 bases removed from V and 7 bases from J, the gap between germline ends came to 17 bases. The CDR3 runs 15 residues. CDR1 MNHEY and CDR2 SVGEGT come from the germline V gene. This CDR3 reads CASSPLLLGVGELFF. CDR3 DNA: TGTGCCAGCAGTCCACTTTTGCTAGGTGTCGGGGAGCTGTTTTTT.

This chain uses TRBV5-5 with TRBJ2-6; D is possibly TRBD1 (5 bases). This CDR3 is built from 17 residues. The V gene's germline CDR1 is SGHKS and CDR2 YYEKEE (reference sequence). V was trimmed by 0 bases and J by 2 bases, leaving 12 bases between them. DNA of the CDR3: TGTGCCAGCAGCTTGGCGCAGGGAATCACTGGGGCCAACGTCCTGACTTTC. Amino acids: CASSLAQGITGANVLTF.

This chain connects TRBV5-5 to TRBJ1-4; TRBD1 might be the D (5 bases). V was clipped by 5 bases and J by 4 bases, with 9 bases between them. Germline CDR1 reads SGHKS; CDR2 reads YYEKEE (reference sequence). The CDR3 sequence is 13 residues long. CDR3 amino acids: CASRGVGNEKLFF. The CDR3 DNA follows: TGTGCCAGCAGAGGGGTGGGTAATGAAAAACTGTTTTTT.

The J gene is TRBJ2-1, the V gene TRBV7-6, with 10 bases lining up with TRBD2. The V gene's germline CDR1 is SGHVS and CDR2 FNYEAQ. The length of the CDR3 is 15 residues. J gave up 9 bases and V 1 base, and 6 bases lay outside the gene matches. CDR3 amino acids: CASSLEAGGLGEQFF. CDR3 DNA: TGTGCCAGCAGCTTAGAAGCGGGGGGGCTGGGTGAGCAGTTCTTC.

The rearrangement uses TRBV5-1 and TRBJ1-4; D gene ambiguous. This CDR3 region has 13 residues. Trimming pared 6 bases from V and 5 bases from J, leaving 11 bases between. CDR1 is SGHRS and CDR2 is YFSETQ in the germline V gene. The CDR3 sequence is CASKRAENEKLFF. The CDR3 bases are TGCGCCAGCAAGCGGGCAGAGAATGAAAAACTGTTTTTT.

This clone showed up just once. The chain uses TRBV19 and TRBJ1-2; 10 bases map to TRBD1. Germline CDR1 LNHDA, CDR2 SQIVND (reference sequence). There are 14 residues in the CDR3. Unmatched junction bases numbered 5, after V lost 5 bases and J lost 5 bases. CDR3 nucleotide sequence: TGTGCCAGTAGTTCCGGACAGGGGGTGTATGGCTACACCTTC. It yields the protein CASSSGQGVYGYTF.

This chain links TRBV11-2 with TRBJ1-2; a possible D gene is TRBD1 (6 bases). Trimming shortened V by 6 bases and J by 6 bases, and 20 bases separated the two germline ends. The CDR3 runs 15 residues. Germline V gene lookup returns CDR1 SGHAT and CDR2 FQNNGV. CDR3 protein: CASSTGGAPKDGYTF. CDR3 in DNA: TGTGCCAGCAGTACCGGGGGGGCCCCTAAGGATGGCTACACCTTC.

This rearrangement joins TRBV29-1 to TRBJ2-7, with D unclear. There are 12 residues in the CDR3. Germline loops: CDR1 SQVTM, CDR2 ANQGSEA. Trimming left V 3 bases short and J 1 base short, with 7 bases between. The CDR3 reads CSVETRSYEQYF. In nucleotides, the CDR3 is TGCAGCGTTGAGACGAGGTCCTACGAGCAGTACTTC.

The chain recombines TRBV10-3 with TRBJ2-3; D remains ambiguous. CDR3 length: 11 amino acids. In germline, CDR1 is ENHRY, CDR2 SYGVKD. The V and J ends lost 5 bases and 6 bases respectively, with 6 bases between them. The CDR3 coding sequence is TGTGCCATCAGTATACGGGATACGCAGTATTTT. Its translation is CAISIRDTQYF.

The chain links TRBV3-1 (or the pseudogene TRBV3-2) to TRBJ2-3, with 11 positions matching TRBD2. From germline, CDR1 is LGHDT and CDR2 YNNKEL (reference sequence). V lost 0 bases and J lost 7; bases outside the gene matches: 12. CDR3 length: 18 amino acids. The CDR3 DNA is TGTGCCAGCAGCCAAGATAGAGGAGGTAGCGGGGGGGTATATACGCAGTATTTT. The encoded protein is CASSQDRGGSGGVYTQYF.

V gene TRBV4-3 combines with J gene TRBJ1-2; D not certain. Germline V gene data show CDR1 as LGHNA and CDR2 as YSLEER. This CDR3 has 18 residues. V lost 0 bases and J 4 bases, leaving 21 bases between the germline ends. The CDR3 DNA is TGCGCCAGCAGCCAAGATCTCACTTCCGGCACCTCAGGCTATGGCTACACCTTC. Amino acid sequence: CASSQDLTSGTSGYGYTF.